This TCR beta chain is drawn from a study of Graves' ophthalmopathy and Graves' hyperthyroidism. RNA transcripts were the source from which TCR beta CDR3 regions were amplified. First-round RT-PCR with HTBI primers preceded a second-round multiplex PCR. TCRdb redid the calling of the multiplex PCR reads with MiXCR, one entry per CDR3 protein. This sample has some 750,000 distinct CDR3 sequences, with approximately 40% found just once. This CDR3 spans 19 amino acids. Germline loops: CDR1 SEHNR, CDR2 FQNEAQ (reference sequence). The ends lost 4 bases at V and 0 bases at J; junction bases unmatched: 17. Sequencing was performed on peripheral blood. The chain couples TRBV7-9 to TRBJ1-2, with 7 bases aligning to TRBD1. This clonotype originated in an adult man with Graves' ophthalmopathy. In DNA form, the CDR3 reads TGTGCCAGCAGCTCCGGAACACTATGGACAGGACCCGCTAACTATGGCTACACCTTC. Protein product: CASSSGTLWTGPANYGYTF.